These T cell receptor beta chains were read from a single sample in a study of a mutant IDH1 vaccine in newly diagnosed glioma. Antigens of these TCRs are unknown. The repertoire was sequenced with immunoSEQ multiplex PCR; TCRdb's copy has only in-frame clones and lacks some. The sample has over 50,000 clones; around 80% are singletons. The specimen was PBMCs, collected from a glioma patient whose treatment included an IDH1 peptide vaccine. The receptors were gathered from a woman aged 40 to 55 with glioma. Some clones in this sample may be carry-over from other donors' samples. Both conserved end residues are part of each CDR3. D genes are given only for firm matches. Expanded clones get a size class; other rows say once, few or many, or leave the size out.

D gene,V gene,clone size,J gene,CDR3 protein,CDR3 DNA
NA,TRBV12-5,few,TRBJ1-5,CASGLGQNNQPQHF,TGTGCTAGTGGTTTGGGACAGAACAATCAGCCCCAGCATTTT
TRBD1,TRBV19,NA,TRBJ1-3,CASSIGRQGAGGNTIYF,TGTGCCAGTAGTATCGGACGACAGGGGGCGGGCGGAAACACCATATATTTT
TRBD1,TRBV11-3,NA,TRBJ2-7,CASQPGQGNYEQYF,TGTGCCAGCCAACCGGGACAGGGGAACTACGAGCAGTACTTC
NA,TRBV9,once,TRBJ1-1,CASSVEASRNTEAFF,TGTGCCAGCAGCGTAGAGGCCAGTCGGAACACTGAAGCTTTCTTT
TRBD1,TRBV5-6,NA,TRBJ2-3,CASSLPGQGRDTQYF,TGTGCCAGCAGCTTACCGGGACAGGGGAGAGATACGCAGTATTTT
TRBD2,TRBV5-4,NA,TRBJ2-5,CASSETSGAPETQYF,TGTGCCAGCAGCGAGACTAGCGGGGCACCAGAGACCCAGTACTTC
TRBD1,TRBV5-1,NA,TRBJ2-3,CASSRGQGSTDTQYF,TGCGCCAGCAGCAGGGGACAGGGAAGCACAGATACGCAGTATTTT
NA,TRBV5-6,NA,TRBJ2-3,CASSQRLVSHTDTQYF,TGTGCCAGCAGCCAAAGACTAGTTTCCCACACAGATACGCAGTATTTT
NA,TRBV7-9,once,TRBJ2-1,CASSLKRGTYNEQFF,TGTGCCAGCAGCTTAAAAAGGGGCACCTACAATGAGCAGTTCTTC
NA,TRBV11-1,NA,TRBJ1-5,CASSLNGGSNQPQHF,TGTGCCAGCAGCTTAAACGGGGGTAGCAATCAGCCCCAGCATTTT
TRBD1,TRBV20-1,NA,TRBJ1-1,CSASRQGALF,TGCAGTGCTAGTAGACAGGGGGCTCTCTTT
NA,TRBV2,NA,TRBJ1-4,CASGRGGGREKLFF,TGTGCCAGCGGTCGAGGGGGGGGCCGCGAAAAACTGTTTTTT
TRBD1,TRBV7-2,NA,TRBJ2-5,CASSTGTGRETQYF,TGTGCCAGCAGCACCGGGACAGGTCGAGAGACCCAGTACTTC
NA,TRBV2,NA,TRBJ2-1,CASRELDNEQFF,TGTGCCAGCAGAGAACTAGACAATGAGCAGTTCTTC
NA,TRBV7-2,NA,TRBJ2-1,CASSLGAAPGHNEQFF,TGTGCCAGCAGCTTAGGGGCGGCCCCGGGGCACAATGAGCAGTTCTTC
NA,TRBV10-3,NA,TRBJ1-1,CAISETQNTEAFF,TGTGCCATCAGTGAGACCCAGAACACTGAAGCTTTCTTT
TRBD1,TRBV7-9,once,TRBJ2-1,CASSGGRTGVYNEQFF,TGTGCCAGCAGCGGAGGACGTACAGGGGTCTACAATGAGCAGTTCTTC
NA,TRBV18,NA,TRBJ1-5,CASSRDFLENQPQHF,TGTGCCAGCTCACGGGACTTTCTTGAGAATCAGCCCCAGCATTTT
NA,TRBV30,few,TRBJ1-1,CAWNRGGTEAFF,TGTGCCTGGAATCGGGGGGGCACTGAAGCTTTCTTT
NA,TRBV4-3,once,TRBJ1-6,CASSQGRWDSESSYNSPLHF,TGCGCCAGCAGCCAAGGAAGATGGGACTCAGAGAGCTCCTATAATTCACCCCTCCACTTT
NA,TRBV10-3,NA,TRBJ2-5,CAIMGGEGQETQYF,TGTGCCATCATGGGGGGAGAGGGCCAAGAGACCCAGTACTTC
NA,TRBV19,NA,TRBJ1-1,CASSIRVGPIHTEAFF,TGTGCCAGTAGTATAAGGGTGGGGCCGATCCACACTGAAGCTTTCTTT
TRBD2,TRBV25-1,NA,TRBJ2-1,CASRLLSSGGVTEQFF,TGTGCCAGCAGATTGTTATCTAGCGGGGGGGTCACTGAGCAGTTCTTC
TRBD2,TRBV10-3,NA,TRBJ2-3,CAISQSITSGGTTDTQYF,TGTGCCATCAGTCAATCAATCACTAGCGGGGGAACTACAGATACGCAGTATTTT
TRBD1,TRBV7-9,NA,TRBJ1-1,CASSFDRVDGLTEAFF,TGTGCCAGCAGCTTCGACAGGGTCGATGGGTTGACTGAAGCTTTCTTT
NA,TRBV25-1,NA,TRBJ2-1,CASTARQYNEQFF,TGTGCCAGCACTGCGAGGCAATACAATGAGCAGTTCTTC
NA,TRBV7-2,NA,TRBJ2-1,CASSIDTGGEQFF,TGTGCCAGCAGCATAGATACCGGGGGTGAGCAGTTCTTC
NA,TRBV6-1,few,TRBJ1-5,CASSERGVLGNQPQHF,TGTGCCAGCAGTGAACGGGGGGTCTTAGGCAATCAGCCCCAGCATTTT
NA,TRBV4-3,NA,TRBJ1-5,CASSQDWQGSNQPQHF,TGCGCCAGCAGCCAAGATTGGCAAGGGTCCAATCAGCCCCAGCATTTT
NA,TRBV2,NA,TRBJ2-3,CASHITDTQYF,TGTGCCAGCCACATCACAGATACGCAGTATTTT
TRBD1,TRBV19,NA,TRBJ2-2,CASTPGQGQTGELFF,TGTGCCAGTACCCCGGGACAGGGTCAAACCGGGGAGCTGTTTTTT
NA,TRBV6-6,NA,TRBJ2-2,CASTTMGPGVTGELFF,TGTGCCAGCACCACCATGGGGCCAGGCGTGACCGGGGAGCTGTTTTTT
TRBD1,TRBV30,NA,TRBJ2-5,CAWNPARDRRETQYF,TGTGCCTGGAACCCCGCCCGGGACAGGAGAGAGACCCAGTACTTC